Given below is one TCR beta chain in context. Antigen specificity is unknown. 13 Jbeta primers and 60 Vbeta primers were used for the PCR. Repertoires were generated with immunoSEQ multiplex PCR, while TCRdb's copy carries only in-frame clones and drops some. The sample includes 75,000 to 95,000 clones, 80% to 90% seen only once; the top ten take around 2.3%. The data are from a study of cytomegalovirus exposure and HLA in healthy donors. Overall study results and limits: The study had only CMV serostatus as immune exposure information. Three CMV-associated chains proved CMV antigen-specific in vitro. Reported findings show TCR beta sequences accurately forecast HLA-A and HLA-B alleles in most subjects. Sequencing likely generated an artifact that appeared as a cluster of highly shared sequence variants.

The junction had 4 bases not matched to a gene; V was cut back by 8 bases and J by 2 bases. CDR1 LNHDA and CDR2 SQIVND come from the germline V gene (reference sequence). The CDR3 runs to 13 residues. The receptor was derived from a man aged 18 to 30 in good health and CMV-seronegative. This sequence joins TRBV19 and TRBJ1-2; 8 bases fit TRBD1. Sequenced sample: PBMCs. The CDR3 bases are TGTGCCAGTTTAAGGACAGGGAACTATGGCTACACCTTC. It translates to CASLRTGNYGYTF.